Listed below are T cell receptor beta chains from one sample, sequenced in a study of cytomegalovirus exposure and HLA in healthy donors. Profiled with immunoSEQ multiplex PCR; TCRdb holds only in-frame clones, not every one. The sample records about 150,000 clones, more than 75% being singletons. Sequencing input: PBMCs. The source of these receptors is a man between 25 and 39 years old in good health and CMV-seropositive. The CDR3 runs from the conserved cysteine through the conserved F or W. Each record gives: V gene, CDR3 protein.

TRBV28	CAAGGGGGGETQYF
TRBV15	CATSRDEGATLNTEAFF
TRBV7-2	CASTSGQGSYQPQHF
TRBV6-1	CATGQFFSNQPQHF
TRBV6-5	CASESGEGADTQYF
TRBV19	CASSAGTLYNEQFF
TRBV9	CASSVTATNEKLFF
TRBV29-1	CSVELLTGGDYGYTF
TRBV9	CASSVATGNSPLHF
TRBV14	CASRGVSNTGELFF
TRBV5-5	CASSLAGGTNTEAFF
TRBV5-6	CASSLVLQGRGGYTF
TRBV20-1	CSARQGYGYTF
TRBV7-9	CASSSSGTSYEQYF
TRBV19	CASSFGTGSSLYEQYF
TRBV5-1	CASSPGQGAFHEQYF
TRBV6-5	CASRAGALTGELFF
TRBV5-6	CASSLNGRDNEQFF
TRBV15	CATSRSTRKDTQYF
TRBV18	CASSPTRNEQFF